This T cell receptor (beta chain) was sequenced in a study of blood T cells in healthy people across ages. Whole-study findings and limits: Compared with aged donors, long-lived donors showed fewer expanded clones, suggesting selection.

V was cut by 2 bases and J by 10 bases, with 11 bases left in between. The germline CDR1 and CDR2 sequences are MNHEY and SVGAGI. The CDR3 is 12 residues long. A sample-barcoded 5' primer and a J-beta primer mix were used in a second PCR of about 7 to 12 cycles. At least 2.5 million CDR3-containing paired-end reads were obtained per sample. Via MiXCR, TCRdb re-called the 5' RACE reads, giving one row per CDR3 protein. The sample includes over 950,000 distinct CDR3 sequences, roughly 51% seen only once; the top ten take about 20%. This clonotype turned up a few times. Its antigen is unknown. Donation came from healthy Caucasian individuals in Russia who were aged about 6 to 100. Per-sample PBMC isolation yielded at least 6 million cells.

The sequence was collected from a woman aged 60 to 75 in good health. The V call is TRBV6-5, the J call TRBJ1-1, with D possibly being TRBD1 (6 bases). Sequenced sample: blood. CDR3 protein: CASSYRGQRAFF. The CDR3 DNA reads as TGTGCCAGCAGTTACCGGGGGCAGAGAGCTTTCTTT.